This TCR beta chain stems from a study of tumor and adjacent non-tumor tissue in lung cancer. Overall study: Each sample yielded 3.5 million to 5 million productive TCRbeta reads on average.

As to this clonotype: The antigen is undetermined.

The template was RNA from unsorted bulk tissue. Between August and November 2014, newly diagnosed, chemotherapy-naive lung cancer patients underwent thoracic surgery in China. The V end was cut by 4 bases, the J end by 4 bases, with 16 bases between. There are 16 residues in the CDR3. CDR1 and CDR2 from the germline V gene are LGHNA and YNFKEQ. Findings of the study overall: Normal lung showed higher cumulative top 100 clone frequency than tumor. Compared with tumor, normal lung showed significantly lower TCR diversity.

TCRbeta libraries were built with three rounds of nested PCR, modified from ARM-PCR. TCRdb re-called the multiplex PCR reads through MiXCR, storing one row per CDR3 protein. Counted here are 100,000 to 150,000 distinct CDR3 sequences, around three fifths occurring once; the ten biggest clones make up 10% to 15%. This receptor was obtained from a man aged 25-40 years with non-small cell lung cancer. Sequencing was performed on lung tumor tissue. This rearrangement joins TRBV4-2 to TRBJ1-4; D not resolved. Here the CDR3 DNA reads TGTGCCAGCAGCCCCGATAGTGCCGGAAGTAATGAAAAACTGTTTTTT. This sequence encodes CASSPDSAGSNEKLFF.